The 10 T cell receptor beta chains below all came from one sample that was sequenced in a study of shared clonotypes between healthy human individuals. Profiled with immunoSEQ multiplex PCR; TCRdb holds only in-frame clones, not every one. The table has some 2.1 million clones, roughly 95% seen once; the top ten hold about 0.13%. Sequenced input: naive CD4+ T cells sorted from blood. Described subset: CD45RA+ positively selected. The receptors originated from a man aged 18 to 35 in good health.

V gene TRBV13 combines with J gene TRBJ2-1; 10 bases align to TRBD1. Germline CDR1 PRHDT, CDR2 FYEKMQ (reference sequence). CDR3 length: 16 amino acids. V trimming: 5 bases; J trimming: 6 bases; junction bases outside the gene matches: 10. CDR3 in amino acids: CASSTQTGGASNEQFF. In DNA, the CDR3 is TGTGCCAGCAGCACTCAGACAGGGGGCGCATCCAATGAGCAGTTCTTC.

This clone was found a few times. This sequence joins TRBV10-3 and TRBJ2-1; TRBD2 matches at 9 bases. The V gene's germline CDR1 is ENHRY and CDR2 SYGVKD. The CDR3 covers 15 residues. The V and J ends lost 4 bases and 9 bases, in that order; junction bases with no gene match: 10. The CDR3 region is CAISGIAGAESEQFF. CDR3 in DNA: TGTGCCATCAGTGGAATAGCGGGAGCGGAGTCTGAGCAGTTCTTC.

For this clone: Different DNA sequences within this sample yield the same CDR3. V and J are TRBV7-2 and TRBJ2-1; no clear D gene. V lost 4 bases and J 6 bases, leaving 4 bases between the germline ends. The CDR3 runs 11 residues. CDR1 and CDR2 from the germline V gene are SGHTA and FQGNSA. The CDR3 region is CASSSLNEQFF. The CDR3 bases are TGTGCCAGCAGCTCACTCAATGAGCAGTTCTTC. The variable domain in full, completed from reference TRBV7-2 and TRBJ2-1, reads GAGVSQSPSNKVTEKGKDVELRCDPISGHTALYWYRQSLGQGLEFLIYFQGNSAPDKSGLPSDRFSAERTGGSVSTLTIQRTQQEDSAVYLCASSSLNEQFFGPGTRLTVL.

The J gene is TRBJ1-2, the V gene TRBV2; 10 bases agree with TRBD1. Unmatched junction bases numbered 9, after V lost 7 bases and J lost 4 bases. This CDR3 has 15 residues. The germline CDR1 and CDR2 sequences are SNHLY and FYNNEI. The CDR3 is CASTTDRGRAYGYTF. CDR3 DNA sequence: TGTGCCAGCACGACCGACAGGGGGCGCGCCTATGGCTACACCTTC.

This sequence joins TRBV30 and TRBJ1-2; TRBD1 agrees at 7 bases. Germline V gene sequence: CDR1 GTSNPN, CDR2 SVGIG (reference sequence). The CDR3 runs 13 residues. Trimming at V came to 5 bases and at J to 4 bases, leaving 7 bases not matched to a gene. The CDR3 protein is CAWSRDSPYGYTF. CDR3 in DNA: TGTGCCTGGTCCCGGGACAGCCCCTATGGCTACACCTTC.

J is TRBJ1-2 and V is TRBV6-5; D is undetermined. The germline V gene encodes CDR1 MNHEY and CDR2 SVGAGI. CDR3 length: 13 residues. The germline V and J ends were trimmed by 0 bases and 9 bases, with 11 bases remaining between them. CDR3 nucleotides: TGTGCCAGCAGTTACTCGAAGGGTCCGAGCTACACCTTC. Its protein is CASSYSKGPSYTF.

This clone was seen a single time. V and J are TRBV6-5 and TRBJ2-7; D ambiguous. The V gene lost 2 bases and the J gene lost 2 bases, with 7 bases spanning the gap. This CDR3 is built from 13 residues. The germline CDR1 and CDR2 sequences are MNHEY and SVGAGI. In nucleotides, the CDR3 is TGTGCCAGCAGTTACCGCCCTCCCTACGAGCAGTACTTC. The encoded protein is CASSYRPPYEQYF.

V usage is TRBV6-6 and J usage is TRBJ2-7; 12 positions match TRBD2. The CDR3 is 16 residues long. Germline V lookup: CDR1 MNHNY, CDR2 SVGAGI (reference sequence). V dropped 0 bases and J dropped 3; count of bases not matched to a gene: 3. The CDR3 DNA sequence: TGTGCCAGCAGTTACTCCGGACTAGCGGGATTCTACGAGCAGTACTTC. Residues: CASSYSGLAGFYEQYF.

CDR3 sequence (DNA): TGTGCCAGCACCGTCCGTGGGGGTGGGGCCAACGTCCTGACTTTC. This translates into CASTVRGGGANVLTF. The V gene is TRBV5-6, the J gene TRBJ2-6; D may be TRBD1 or TRBD2 (5 bases each). Germline CDR1 SGHDT, CDR2 YYEEEE. V dropped 6 bases and J dropped 3 bases, with 13 bases sitting between them. This CDR3 is 15 amino acids long.

This clone was detected many times. The J gene is TRBJ1-2, the V gene TRBV4-3; 9 bases map to TRBD1. With 4 bases clipped from V and 3 bases from J, the junction kept 6 bases outside the gene matches. Germline V gives CDR1 LGHNA, CDR2 YSLEER. The CDR3 spans 15 residues. CDR3: CASSRYRGQDYGYTF. CDR3 DNA: TGCGCCAGCAGCCGTTACAGGGGGCAGGACTATGGCTACACCTTC.